This T cell receptor (beta chain) was observed in a study of response to subunit inactivated influenza vaccine. TCRdb reprocessed the RT-PCR reads via MiXCR and lists one record per CDR3 protein. The repertoire holds around 480,000 distinct CDR3 sequences, with 16% as singletons. This clonotype was recorded a few times. Specimen: CD4+ T cells sorted from PBMCs, collected around 25 months after vaccination. The sequence came from a man in his fifties or sixties who received an inactivated influenza vaccine.

DNA of the CDR3: TGCAGTGCTCAGCCTGGGGATAGCGGGGGATCCTACAATGAGCAGTTCTTC. Translation: CSAQPGDSGGSYNEQFF. The gene calls are TRBV20-1 and TRBJ2-1; 9 bases match TRBD2. V was clipped by 5 bases and J by 1 base; unmatched bases: 12. This CDR3 has 17 amino acids. Germline CDR1 and CDR2: DFQATT and SNEGSKA (reference sequence).